The entry that follows covers one TCR beta chain sequence. The data originate from a study of T cells in tuberculosis. Germline V gene data show CDR1 as GTSNPN and CDR2 as SVGIG (reference sequence). The V gene end was trimmed by 3 bases and the J gene end by 0 bases; junction bases not matched to a gene: 5. The CDR3 sequence is 16 residues long. Cells were sorted from thawed PBMC rested overnight and stained with GMM-loaded CD1B tetramer, viability dye and anti-CD3. CD1B tetramers were loaded with Rhodococcus equi-derived C32 glucose monomycolate. The protocol was immunoSEQ multiplex PCR, while the TCRdb copy is restricted to in-frame clones and leaves out a portion. The sample lists tens of thousands of clones; around 90% were seen once.

The rearrangement uses TRBV30 and TRBJ2-6; 7 bases fit TRBD1. The sequence was collected from an adult woman with latent tuberculosis. The specimen sequenced was CD1b-GMM tetramer-negative cells sorted from PBMCs. CDR3 DNA sequence: TGTGCCTGGAGCGCAGGGGGTTACTCTGGGGCCAACGTCCTGACTTTC. Translated, it gives CAWSAGGYSGANVLTF.